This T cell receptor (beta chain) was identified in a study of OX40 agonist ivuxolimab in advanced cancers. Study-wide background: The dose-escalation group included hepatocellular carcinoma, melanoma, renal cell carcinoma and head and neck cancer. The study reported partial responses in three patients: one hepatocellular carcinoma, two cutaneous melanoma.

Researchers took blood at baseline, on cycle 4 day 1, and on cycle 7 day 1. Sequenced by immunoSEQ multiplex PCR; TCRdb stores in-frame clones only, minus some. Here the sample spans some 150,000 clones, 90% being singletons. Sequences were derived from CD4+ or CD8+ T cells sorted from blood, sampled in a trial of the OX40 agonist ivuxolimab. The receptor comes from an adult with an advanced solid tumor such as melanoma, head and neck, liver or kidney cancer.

The CDR3 DNA is TGTGCCAGCAGCTGGGGGACCGGGGAGCTGTTTTTT. As protein: CASSWGTGELFF. This chain connects TRBV7-2 to TRBJ2-2, with D perhaps matching TRBD1 or TRBD2 (5 bases each). V was cut by 4 bases and J by 5 bases, with 5 bases left in between. Germline V gives CDR1 SGHTA, CDR2 FQGNSA. The CDR3 length is 12 residues.